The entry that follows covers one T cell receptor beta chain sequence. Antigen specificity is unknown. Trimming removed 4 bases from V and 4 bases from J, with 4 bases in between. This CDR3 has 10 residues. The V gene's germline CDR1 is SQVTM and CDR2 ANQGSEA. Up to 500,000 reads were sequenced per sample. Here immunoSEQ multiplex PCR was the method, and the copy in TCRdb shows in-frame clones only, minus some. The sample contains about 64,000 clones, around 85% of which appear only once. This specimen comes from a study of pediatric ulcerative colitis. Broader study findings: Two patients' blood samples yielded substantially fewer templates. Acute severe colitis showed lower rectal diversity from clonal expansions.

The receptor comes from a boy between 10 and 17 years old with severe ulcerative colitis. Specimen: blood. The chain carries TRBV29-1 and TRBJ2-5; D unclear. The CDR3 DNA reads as TGCAGCGTTGTGTTAGAGACCCAGTACTTC. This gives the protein CSVVLETQYF.